This record looks at one T cell receptor (beta chain) sequence and its context. Its antigen specificity is not known. The sample holds no much larger clone one base away, and base qualities are not on file. The healthy control group was made up of around 38 blood donors, and the Finnish Red Cross blood service supplied their buffy coats. All TCR-sequenced material derived from peripheral blood: patient blood samples and healthy donor buffy coats. Peripheral blood mononuclear cells were isolated by Ficoll-Hypaque gradient centrifugation. For the healthy controls, CD4+ cells were obtained from buffy coats by magnetic purification. The Gentra Puregene Cell and Tissue kit was used to extract genomic DNA, and a Qubit 2.0 fluorometer was used to measure the amount of genomic DNA. The immunoSEQ assay at survey resolution was applied to genomic DNA for sequencing of TCRbeta rearrangements. As for the authors' bioinformatics: In the TCR sequencing data, the lowest productive clonotype frequency that could be detected was 2.59 x 10-5. Analyses included only productive TCRbeta rearrangements, meaning complete and in-frame sequences. The clonality of each sample was calculated as Simpson clonality in the immunoSEQ Analyzer version 3.0. Clones were grouped by frequency into very rare, small, medium, large (1-20%) or hyperexpanded (>20%) categories. Generation probabilities were estimated with OLGA 1.2.3, V-gene circos plots were generated with VDJtools, specificities were searched for in VDJdb, and CDR3 motifs were identified with GLIPH. TCRdb took over this immuneACCESS table, retaining in-frame rearrangements with V and J assigned. Such tables are incomplete; in checked studies, under half of the missing clones stem from an unresolved V gene, and the remainder is unexplained. Clone size and V and J calls were adopted from that table, with D and trimming inferred from the DNA. This sample holds approximately 32,000 clones; approximately 89% were observed only once. Together, the top ten hold approximately 1% of the sample.

The source of the sample is a study of STAT5B mutations in CD4+ large granular lymphocyte leukemia (dated by TCRdb to 2021 to 2024). Background for the entire study: Among the healthy controls, the CDR3 'QG' motif was associated with a particular HLA allele. The study compared the TCRbeta repertoires of patients with CD4+ T-cell large granular lymphocyte leukemia against the TCRbeta repertoires of healthy blood donors. Flow cytometry on FACSCanto II or FACSVerse confirmed that purified fractions exceeded 95% purity among lymphocytes.

Measured from the cysteine to the phenylalanine, the CDR3 is 13 residues long. The CDR3 DNA has 39 bases and is translated from base 1. As encoded in the germline V gene, CDR1 is LGHNA while CDR2 is YSLEER. Between the V and J ends, shortened by 0 bases and 8 bases respectively, the junction contains 5 bases. The full study reports these points: Greater clonality appeared to be present in CD4-sorted patient repertoires than in healthy CD4+ repertoires, and the difference was retained after the putative leukemic clones were removed. Each patient's main leukemic clonotypes were private, but around 25% of these clonotypes showed up at low frequency in the non-leukemic repertoires of other patients. TRBV06-family usage was enriched among the top patient clones (8/27) compared with healthy controls (2/35). The data were not HLA-matched, and the higher clonality in CD4+ T-LGLL than in CD8+ T-LGLL could be due to the relatively small sample size.

The material sequenced was CD4+ T cells from blood buffy coats. This clonotype was sampled from a human donor in good health. The chain is assembled from TRBV4-3 and TRBJ1-6, with the D segment identity uncertain. The nucleotide sequence is TGCGCCAGCAGCCAAGACGTTGATTCACCCCTCCACTTT. Its protein reads: CASSQDVDSPLHF.